This entry lists 7 T cell receptor beta chains sequenced from one sample in a study of Graves' ophthalmopathy and Graves' hyperthyroidism. CDR3 regions of TCR beta were amplified from RNA transcripts. In the first round, RT-PCR was carried out with HTBI primers, and a multiplex PCR formed the second round. TCRdb reprocessed the multiplex PCR reads with MiXCR, giving one entry per CDR3 protein. The table includes about 700,000 distinct CDR3 sequences, roughly 41% detected once. Source material: peripheral blood. The source is an adult man with Graves' ophthalmopathy.

To note about this clonotype: Germline and junction disagree at one end, which may indicate a read error. The V and J genes are TRBV7-8 and TRBJ1-2, with D perhaps matching TRBD1 (5 bases). The length of the CDR3 is 16 residues. Per the germline V gene, CDR1 is SGHVS and CDR2 is FQNEAQ. The CDR3 reads CAGSYGPGAANYGYTF. For the CDR3, the DNA is TGTGCCGGCAGCTATGGCCCCGGGGCTGCAAACTATGGCTACACCTTC. Full variable domain (rest looked up from reference TRBV7-8 and TRBJ1-2): GAGVSQSPRYKVAKRGQDVALRCDPISGHVSLFWYQQALGQGPEFLTYFQNEAQLDKSGLPSDRFFAERPEGSVSTLKIQRTQQEDSAVYLCAGSYGPGAANYGYTFGSGTRLTVV.

As regards this clonotype: A much larger clonotype is one base distant, so this may be a read error. The CDR3 loop is CASSLGVEETQCF. For the CDR3, the DNA is TGTGCCAGCAGCTTAGGAGTAGAGGAGACCCAGTGCTTC. This chain joins TRBV11-2 and TRBJ2-5; D gene unclear. The CDR3 totals 13 residues. The germline V gene has CDR1 SGHAT and CDR2 FQNNGV.

This chain connects TRBV11-1 to TRBJ2-5, with D possibly TRBD1 on 6 matching bases. Germline V gene data show CDR1 as SGHAT and CDR2 as FQDESV (reference sequence). The V end lost 5 bases, the J end lost 4 bases, and 17 bases lay between the germline ends. The CDR3 runs to 15 residues. The CDR3 here is CASSQTGLRGETQYF. The CDR3 nucleotides read TGTGCCAGCAGCCAAACAGGGCTTCGGGGAGAGACCCAGTACTTC.

This clonotype occurred many times. This rearrangement joins TRBV12-3 or TRBV12-4 to TRBJ2-2, with 7 bases matching TRBD1. The CDR3 runs to 13 residues. J lost 7 bases, V lost 5 bases, and 4 bases had no gene match. CDR3 coding DNA: TGTGCCAGCAGTCAGTACAGGGGCGGGGAGCTGTTTTTT. Protein product: CASSQYRGGELFF.

This clonotype was seen only a few times. The chain is built from TRBV11-2 and TRBJ1-5; D is ambiguous. Trimming cost V 3 bases and J 5 bases, with 8 bases left between them. The CDR3 consists of 13 residues. The germline V gene encodes CDR1 SGHAT and CDR2 FQNNGV. Written as DNA, the CDR3 is TGTGCCAGCAGCTTGACCCCGGATCAGCCCCAGCATTTT. It yields the protein CASSLTPDQPQHF.

The sample holds many counts of this clonotype. The V call is TRBV10-1, the J call TRBJ1-1; unclear D gene. V was shortened by 0 bases and J by 2 bases, with 7 bases between the two germline ends. The CDR3 loop spans 14 amino acids. Germline V gene sequence: CDR1 WNHNN, CDR2 SYGVQD (reference sequence). For the CDR3, the DNA is TGCGCCAGCAGTGAGTCAAACAGTAACACTGAAGCTTTCTTT. Protein sequence: CASSESNSNTEAFF.

Comments on this clonotype: A much larger clone differs by one base, so this may be a read error. The chain is built from TRBV9 and TRBJ2-5; the match to TRBD2 covers 13 bases. In germline, CDR1 is SGDLS, CDR2 YYNGEE. The CDR3 has 16 amino acids. The V segment lost 0 bases and the J segment 5 bases; nucleotides outside the gene matches: 4. In DNA, the CDR3 is TGTGCCAGCAGCGTAGTGGGGACTAGCGGGACTGAGACCCAGTACTTC. This sequence encodes CASSVVGTSGTETQYF. The complete variable domain, with remaining parts taken from reference TRBV9 and TRBJ2-5, reads DSGVTQTPKHLITATGQRVTLRCSPRSGDLSVYWYQQSLDQGLQFLIQYYNGEERAKGNILERFSAQQFPDLHSELNLSSLELGDSALYFCASSVVGTSGTETQYFGPGTRLLVL.